This is a list of T cell receptor beta chains from one sample in a study of blood T cell repertoires in COVID-19. Some clones are missing from TCRdb's copy, which holds only in-frame ones; the method was immunoSEQ multiplex PCR. The data hold under 300,000 clones, with about nine tenths observed a single time. The sample consisted of peripheral blood. These receptor sequences come from a man aged 50 or older with acute or convalescent COVID-19. The conserved cysteine and the conserved F or W are not part of the CDR3 here.

CDR3,V,J
ASSPGVGYT,TRBV25-1,TRBJ1-2
SADRVLNTEAF,TRBV29-1,TRBJ1-1
ASSPGLAGAEQF,TRBV5-5,TRBJ2-1
ASSDSRDYQETQY,TRBV10-1,TRBJ2-5
ASSSFRDREMRAF,TRBV2,TRBJ1-1
ASSPQGYTEAF,TRBV12-3/TRBV12-4,TRBJ1-1
ASSPQGAPGEQY,TRBV7-3,TRBJ2-7
ASSSYFTGEQY,TRBV12-3/TRBV12-4,TRBJ2-7
SVEAGQLTDTQY,TRBV29-1,TRBJ2-3
ASSPRQGPYNEQF,TRBV7-3,TRBJ2-1
ASSIRTPYDTQY,TRBV19,TRBJ2-3
ASISGTGNTDTQY,TRBV6-5,TRBJ2-3
ASSPGGGPTDTQY,TRBV11-2,TRBJ2-3
ASSQNQPQH,TRBV19,TRBJ1-5
ASSGFDREIRETQY,TRBV21-1,TRBJ2-5
ASSKWGLSSGNTIY,TRBV19,TRBJ1-3
ASSLFLDSPLH,TRBV11-2,TRBJ1-6